These 19 T cell receptor beta chains were all obtained from the same sample, sequenced in a study of T cells after posttransplantation cyclophosphamide. TCRdb's table, derived via immunoSEQ multiplex PCR, lists solely in-frame clones and lacks some. The sample includes roughly 45,000 clones, none of them occurring once. Sequenced material: PBMCs. Source of these receptors: a man in his forties in good health, CMV-negative, and a related stem cell transplant donor.

This clone was counted between two and nine times. This chain links TRBV6-5 with TRBJ1-6; D is uncertain. The V end lost 3 bases, the J end lost 0 bases, and 6 bases lay between the germline ends. Germline-derived CDR1 and CDR2 are MNHEY and SVGAGI. The CDR3 contains 15 residues. For the CDR3, the DNA is TGTGCCAGCAGTTATGATAGCTCCTATAATTCACCCCTCCACTTT. It yields the protein CASSYDSSYNSPLHF.

This clone was observed many times. The chain joins TRBV7-2 to TRBJ2-1; unclear D gene. Germline CDR1 SGHTA, CDR2 FQGNSA. V lost 5 bases and J lost 0, with 11 bases in between. The CDR3 sequence is 15 residues long. The CDR3 is CASSPDPSSYNEQFF. DNA of the CDR3: TGTGCCAGCAGCCCCGACCCTAGCTCCTACAATGAGCAGTTCTTC. Using reference TRBV7-2 and TRBJ2-1 for the parts outside the CDR3, the full variable domain is GAGVSQSPSNKVTEKGKDVELRCDPISGHTALYWYRQSLGQGLEFLIYFQGNSAPDKSGLPSDRFSAERTGGSVSTLTIQRTQQEDSAVYLCASSPDPSSYNEQFFGPGTRLTVL.

There are many counts of this clone. J is TRBJ2-7 and V is TRBV7-2; D unresolved. V was pared by 3 bases and J by 5 bases, with 5 bases between. From germline, CDR1 is SGHTA and CDR2 FQGNSA. This CDR3 region has 11 residues. The CDR3 DNA is TGTGCCAGCAGCTTTTCTGACGAGCAGTACTTC. This sequence encodes CASSFSDEQYF.

This clone was seen ten or more times. The chain is built from TRBV9 and TRBJ1-2, with D possibly being TRBD1 (5 bases). V lost 5 bases to trimming and J lost 8 bases, with 16 bases between them. Germline CDR1 is SGDLS and CDR2 is YYNGEE. The CDR3 totals 13 residues. The CDR3 DNA follows: TGTGCCAGCAGTGCGGACACGGCATGGGGCTACACCTTC. This codes for CASSADTAWGYTF.

This clone has ten or more counts. The chain links TRBV30 to TRBJ2-5; 8 bases are shared with TRBD1. Losses at the gene ends were 3 bases for V and 5 bases for J; bases not matched to a gene: 11. Germline-derived CDR1 and CDR2 are GTSNPN and SVGIG (reference sequence). The CDR3 is made up of 15 amino acids. CDR3 coding DNA: TGTGCCTGGAGCACCCTTAGGGGACAGGTGGAGACCCAGTACTTC. Amino acids: CAWSTLRGQVETQYF.

There are many counts of this clone. The chain links TRBV9 to TRBJ1-4, with D uncertain. Deletions cut 0 bases from V and 7 bases from J, with 13 bases between. From germline, CDR1 is SGDLS and CDR2 YYNGEE. The CDR3 consists of 15 residues. In nucleotides, the CDR3 is TGTGCCAGCAGCGTAGTGGTAGGAGGGAGTGAAAAACTGTTTTTT. Translated, it gives CASSVVVGGSEKLFF.

This clone occurred many times. The chain recombines TRBV4-2 with TRBJ2-5; 9 bases map to TRBD2. Germline trimming cut 5 bases from V and 3 bases from J; bases unmatched to any gene: 4. The CDR3 consists of 14 residues. Germline V gene lookup returns CDR1 LGHNA and CDR2 YNFKEQ. Written as DNA, the CDR3 is TGTGCCAGCAGCGTTAGCGGGAGCAAAGAGACCCAGTACTTC. It is translated as CASSVSGSKETQYF.

This clone was picked up many times. The chain links TRBV15 to TRBJ2-7; 9 bases map to TRBD1. Germline-derived CDR1 and CDR2 are LNHNV and YYDKDF (reference sequence). This CDR3 comprises 16 residues. Trimming at V came to 5 bases and at J to 5 bases, leaving 13 bases not matched to a gene. The CDR3 region is CATSWLGQGQGDEQYF. CDR3 coding DNA: TGTGCCACCAGCTGGTTGGGACAGGGACAGGGTGACGAGCAGTACTTC.

This clone was observed a handful of times. This clone may be a read error of a much larger clone one base away. The gene calls are TRBV6-5 and TRBJ2-2; 10 bases are shared with TRBD2. V lost 7 bases and J lost 7; bases outside the gene matches: 3. From germline, CDR1 is MNHEY and CDR2 SVGAGI. This CDR3 is 13 amino acids long. The CDR3 region has the DNA TGTGCCAGCATGGGGACTAGCGTCGGGGAGCTGTTTTTT. Its translation: CASMGTSVGELFF.

This clone was picked up many times. V gene TRBV4-1 combines with J gene TRBJ2-7; TRBD1 is a possible D gene (6 bases). Germline loops: CDR1 MGHRA, CDR2 YSYEKL. The CDR3 is made up of 13 amino acids. V dropped 4 bases and J dropped 6 bases, with 13 bases sitting between them. In nucleotides, the CDR3 is TGCGCCAGCAGCCCTACAGGGCCCGGCGAGCAGTACTTC. Protein: CASSPTGPGEQYF.

This clone has at least ten counts. The chain uses TRBV7-2 and TRBJ2-1, with 8 bases identical to TRBD2. Germline V gene data show CDR1 as SGHTA and CDR2 as FQGNSA. V dropped 5 bases and J dropped 7; count of bases not matched to a gene: 7. The CDR3 is made up of 14 amino acids. The CDR3 here is CASSNRGGRNEQFF. As DNA, the CDR3 is TGTGCCAGCAGCAACCGGGGGGGCAGGAATGAGCAGTTCTTC.

This clone was observed at least ten times. The CDR3 DNA reads TGTGCCAGCTCACCATTTTACGGCGGGAGGGATCAAGAGACCCAGTACTTC. It encodes CASSPFYGGRDQETQYF. The chain has TRBV18 and TRBJ2-5; TRBD2 matches at 9 bases. Per the germline V gene, CDR1 is KGHSH and CDR2 is LQKENI. V was pared by 2 bases and J by 2 bases, with 9 bases of the junction left unmatched. The CDR3 totals 17 residues.

This clone was detected ten times or more. The genes are TRBV30 and TRBJ2-5, with unresolved D. V lost 0 bases and J lost 5, with 4 bases in between. Per the germline V gene, CDR1 is GTSNPN and CDR2 is SVGIG (reference sequence). The CDR3 consists of 11 residues. The CDR3: CAWSVHETQYF. In nucleotides, the CDR3 is TGTGCCTGGAGTGTACATGAGACCCAGTACTTC.

The V and J genes are TRBV27 and TRBJ2-5; 13 bases line up with TRBD2. The J call may be in error: the DNA end matches TRBJ2-7 better. CDR1 and CDR2 from the germline V gene are MNHEY and SMNVEV (reference sequence). This CDR3 has 16 amino acids. This chain's CDR3 is CASSLSGLAGRYEQYF. The CDR3 DNA reads as TGTGCCAGCAGTTTATCGGGACTAGCGGGACGATACGAGCAGTACTTC.

This clone was detected many times. CDR3 bases: TGCGCCAGCAGTCTAGGGGTCGGGGAGCTGTTTTTT. This gives the protein CASSLGVGELFF. The gene calls are TRBV4-1 and TRBJ2-2; perhaps TRBD1 as D (5 bases). The V and J ends lost 6 bases and 7 bases respectively, with 9 bases between them. CDR1 is MGHRA and CDR2 is YSYEKL in the germline V gene. The CDR3 runs to 12 residues.

This clone was seen ten or more times. The gene calls are TRBV7-3 and TRBJ2-3, with TRBD1 identical over 7 bases. V was clipped by 6 bases and J by 2 bases; unmatched bases: 8. CDR3 length: 15 amino acids. In germline, CDR1 is SGHTA, CDR2 FQGTGA. CDR3 in amino acids: CASSPTGEITDTQYF. DNA for the CDR3: TGTGCCAGCAGTCCCACAGGGGAGATCACAGATACGCAGTATTTT.

In its sample, this clone was seen many times. The chain employs TRBV19 and TRBJ1-5; D may be TRBD1 (5 bases). V lost 3 bases and J lost 3, with 9 bases in between. Per the germline V gene, CDR1 is LNHDA and CDR2 is SQIVND (reference sequence). This CDR3 comprises 14 residues. CDR3 DNA: TGTGCCAGTAGTATGGGGACTAACAATCAGCCCCAGCATTTT. This encodes CASSMGTNNQPQHF.

At least ten counts were recorded for this clone. The chain carries TRBV19 and TRBJ1-1, with D perhaps matching TRBD1 (5 bases). The V and J ends lost 5 bases and 4 bases respectively, with 11 bases between them. The CDR3 is 13 residues long. Germline CDR1 and CDR2: LNHDA and SQIVND (reference sequence). The CDR3 loop reads CASSPTGVTEAFF. The DNA of the CDR3 is TGTGCCAGTAGTCCCACGGGGGTCACTGAAGCTTTCTTT.

In this sample, this clone turned up many times. J is TRBJ2-7 and V is TRBV11-1, with D possibly being TRBD2 (6 bases). This CDR3 spans 17 amino acids. V lost 0 bases, J lost 2 bases, and 17 bases lay in between. CDR1 and CDR2 from the germline V gene are SGHAT and FQDESV (reference sequence). CDR3 in DNA: TGTGCCAGCAGCTTAGCGCTAATGGACGGGAGAACCTACGAGCAGTACTTC. The encoded protein is CASSLALMDGRTYEQYF.